This T cell receptor beta chain was recorded in a study of identical twins. Using its own MiXCR run on the 5' RACE reads, TCRdb lists one record per CDR3 protein. This sample yields some 1,600,000 distinct CDR3 sequences, of which under 35% are seen a single time; around 0.25% belongs to the top ten. A remark on this clonotype: One end of the junction does not line up with germline, which may come from a read error.

The sequence was collected from a newborn girl in good health. The sequencing input was cord blood.

CDR3 in DNA: TGCGGTGCTAGAGATTTGGGGAACTATGGCTACACCTTC. As protein: CGARDLGNYGYTF. The rearrangement links TRBV20-1 to TRBJ1-2; D unresolved. There are 13 residues in the CDR3. Germline assignment: CDR1 DFQATT and CDR2 SNEGSKA (reference sequence).